This TCR beta chain was recovered during a study of cytomegalovirus exposure and HLA in healthy donors. The study ran its PCR with 60 Vbeta and 13 Jbeta primers. Sequencing used immunoSEQ multiplex PCR; TCRdb keeps in-frame clones, though not all of them. The repertoire holds 150,000 to 200,000 clones, around 67% seen once, with 4% to 5.5% in the top ten. As concerns this clone: The antigen is not known.

Germline V CDR1 and CDR2: MRHNA, SNTAGT. Trimming cost V 6 bases and J 4 bases; bases outside gene matches: 12. The CDR3 sequence is 17 residues long. Study results and caveats: Roughly uniform depth of sequencing across donors was assumed in presence/absence analyses. According to a later analysis, most TCR beta chains associated with CMV appeared HLA-restricted.

This receptor was identified in a woman between 18 and 29 years old in good health and CMV-seropositive. The sample was PBMCs. This chain joins TRBV6-4 and TRBJ1-3, with 10 bases lining up with TRBD1. This CDR3 reads CASSANPGQGRGNTIYF. For the CDR3, the DNA is TGTGCCAGCAGCGCTAACCCGGGACAGGGGCGAGGAAACACCATATATTTT.